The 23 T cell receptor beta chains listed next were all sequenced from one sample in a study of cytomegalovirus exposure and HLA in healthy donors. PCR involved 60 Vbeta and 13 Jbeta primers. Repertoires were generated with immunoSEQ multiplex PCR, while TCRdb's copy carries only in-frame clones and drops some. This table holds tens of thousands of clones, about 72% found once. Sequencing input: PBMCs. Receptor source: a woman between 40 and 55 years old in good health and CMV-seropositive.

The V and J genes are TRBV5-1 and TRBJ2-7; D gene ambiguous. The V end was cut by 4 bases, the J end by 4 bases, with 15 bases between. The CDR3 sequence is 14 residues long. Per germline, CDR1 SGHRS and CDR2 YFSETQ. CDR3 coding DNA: TGCGCCAGCAGCCGGTTTTACCTATCGTACGAGCAGTACTTC. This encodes CASSRFYLSYEQYF.

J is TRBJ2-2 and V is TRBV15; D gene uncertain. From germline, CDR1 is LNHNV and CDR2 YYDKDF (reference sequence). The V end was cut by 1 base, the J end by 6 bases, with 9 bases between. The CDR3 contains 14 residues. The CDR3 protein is CATSRVGLSGELFF. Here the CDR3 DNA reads TGTGCCACCAGCAGAGTTGGGCTCTCCGGGGAGCTGTTTTTT. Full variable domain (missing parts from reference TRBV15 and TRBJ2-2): DAMVIQNPRYQVTQFGKPVTLSCSQTLNHNVMYWYQQKSSQAPKLLFHYYDKDFNNEADTPDNFQSRRPNTSFCFLDIRSPGLGDTAMYLCATSRVGLSGELFFGEGSRLTVL.

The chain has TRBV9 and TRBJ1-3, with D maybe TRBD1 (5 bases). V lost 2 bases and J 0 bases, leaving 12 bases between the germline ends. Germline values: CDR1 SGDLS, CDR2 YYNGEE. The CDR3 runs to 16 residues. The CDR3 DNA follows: TGTGCCAGCAGCGTCTACGACAGTAGCTCTGGAAACACCATATATTTT. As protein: CASSVYDSSSGNTIYF.

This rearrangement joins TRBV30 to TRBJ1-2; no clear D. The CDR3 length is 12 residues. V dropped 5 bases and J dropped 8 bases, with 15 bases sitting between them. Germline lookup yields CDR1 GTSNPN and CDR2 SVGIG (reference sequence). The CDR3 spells CAWDGGSPGYTF. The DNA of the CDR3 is TGTGCCTGGGACGGAGGTTCGCCCGGCTACACCTTC.

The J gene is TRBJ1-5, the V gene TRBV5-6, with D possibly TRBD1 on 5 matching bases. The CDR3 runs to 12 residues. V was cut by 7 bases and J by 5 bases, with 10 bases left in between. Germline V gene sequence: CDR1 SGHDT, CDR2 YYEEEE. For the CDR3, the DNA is TGTGCCAGCTCGACAGCCTATCAGCCCCAGCATTTT. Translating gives CASSTAYQPQHF.

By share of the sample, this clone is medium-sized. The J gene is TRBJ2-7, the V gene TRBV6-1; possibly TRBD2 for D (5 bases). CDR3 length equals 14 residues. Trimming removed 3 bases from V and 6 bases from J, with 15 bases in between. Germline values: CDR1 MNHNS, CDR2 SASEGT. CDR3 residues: CASSELREFPEQYF. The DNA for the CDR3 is TGTGCCAGCAGTGAGTTGAGGGAGTTCCCCGAGCAGTACTTC.

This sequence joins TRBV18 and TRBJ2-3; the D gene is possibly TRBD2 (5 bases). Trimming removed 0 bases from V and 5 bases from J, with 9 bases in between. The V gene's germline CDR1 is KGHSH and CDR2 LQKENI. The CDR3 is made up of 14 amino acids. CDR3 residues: CASSPPSGRDTQYF. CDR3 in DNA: TGTGCCAGCTCACCACCGTCGGGAAGAGATACGCAGTATTTT.

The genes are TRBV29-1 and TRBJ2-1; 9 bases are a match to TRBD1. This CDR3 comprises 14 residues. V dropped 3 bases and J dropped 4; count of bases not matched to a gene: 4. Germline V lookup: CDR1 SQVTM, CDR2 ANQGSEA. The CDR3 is CSVDLTGGYNEQFF. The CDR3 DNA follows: TGCAGCGTTGACCTGACAGGGGGTTACAATGAGCAGTTCTTC.

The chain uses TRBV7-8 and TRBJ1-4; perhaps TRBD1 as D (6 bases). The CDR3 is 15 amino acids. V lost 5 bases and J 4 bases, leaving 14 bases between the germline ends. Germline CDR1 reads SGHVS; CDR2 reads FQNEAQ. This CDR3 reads CASSTLGQNNEKLFF. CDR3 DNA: TGTGCCAGCAGCACCCTAGGACAGAATAATGAAAAACTGTTTTTT.

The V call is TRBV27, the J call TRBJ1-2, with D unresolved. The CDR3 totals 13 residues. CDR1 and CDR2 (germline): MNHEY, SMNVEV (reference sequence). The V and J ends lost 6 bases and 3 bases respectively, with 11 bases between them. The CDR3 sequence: CASSSGSYYGYTF. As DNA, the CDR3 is TGTGCCAGCAGCTCCGGGTCTTACTATGGCTACACCTTC.

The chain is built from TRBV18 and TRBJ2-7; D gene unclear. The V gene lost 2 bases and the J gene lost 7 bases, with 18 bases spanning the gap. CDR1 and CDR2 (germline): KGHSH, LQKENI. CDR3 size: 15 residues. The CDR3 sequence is CASSPSEAVLGEQYF. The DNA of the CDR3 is TGTGCCAGCTCACCAAGCGAGGCCGTCCTAGGTGAGCAGTACTTC. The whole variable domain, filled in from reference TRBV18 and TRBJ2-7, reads NAGVMQNPRHLVRRRGQEARLRCSPMKGHSHVYWYRQLPEEGLKFMVYLQKENIIDESGMPKERFSAEFPKEGPSILRIQQVVRGDSAAYFCASSPSEAVLGEQYFGPGTRLTVT.

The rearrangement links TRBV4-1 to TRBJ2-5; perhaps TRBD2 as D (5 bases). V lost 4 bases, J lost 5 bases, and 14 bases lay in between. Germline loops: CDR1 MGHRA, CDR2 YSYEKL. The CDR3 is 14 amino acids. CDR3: CASSRSSTGETQYF. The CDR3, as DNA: TGCGCCAGCAGCCGTTCTAGCACGGGGGAGACCCAGTACTTC.

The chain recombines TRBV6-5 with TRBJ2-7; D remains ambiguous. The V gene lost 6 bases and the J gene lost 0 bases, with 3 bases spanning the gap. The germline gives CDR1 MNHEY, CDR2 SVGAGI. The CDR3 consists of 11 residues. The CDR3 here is CASRSSYEQYF. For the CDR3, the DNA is TGTGCCAGCAGGAGCTCCTACGAGCAGTACTTC.

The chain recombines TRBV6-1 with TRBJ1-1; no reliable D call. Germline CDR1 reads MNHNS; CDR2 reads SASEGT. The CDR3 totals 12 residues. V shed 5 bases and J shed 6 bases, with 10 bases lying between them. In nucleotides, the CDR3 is TGTGCCAGCAGTCTCGGAGGCCCTGAAGCTTTCTTT. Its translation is CASSLGGPEAFF.

This chain's CDR3 is CASSFNFNTEAFF. CDR3 nucleotides: TGTGCCAGCAGCTTTAACTTTAACACTGAAGCTTTCTTT. The chain combines TRBV5-4 with TRBJ1-1; D not certain. The CDR3 length is 13 residues. The germline gives CDR1 SGHNT, CDR2 YYREEE (reference sequence). The V end lost 2 bases, the J end lost 2 bases, and 7 bases lay between the germline ends.

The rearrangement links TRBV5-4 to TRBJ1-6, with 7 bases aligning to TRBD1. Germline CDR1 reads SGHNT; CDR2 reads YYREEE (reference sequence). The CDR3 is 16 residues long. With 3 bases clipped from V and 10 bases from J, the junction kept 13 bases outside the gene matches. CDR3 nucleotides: TGTGCCAGCAGCTCACTTGGAGGGGGCCTGGGGTCACCCCTCCACTTT. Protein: CASSSLGGGLGSPLHF.

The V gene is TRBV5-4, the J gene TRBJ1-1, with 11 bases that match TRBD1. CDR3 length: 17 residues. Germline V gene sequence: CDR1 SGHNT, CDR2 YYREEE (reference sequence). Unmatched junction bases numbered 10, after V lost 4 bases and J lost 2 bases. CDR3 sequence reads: CASSLAPGTGGNTEAFF. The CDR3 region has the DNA TGTGCCAGCAGCCTGGCCCCCGGGACAGGGGGTAACACTGAAGCTTTCTTT.

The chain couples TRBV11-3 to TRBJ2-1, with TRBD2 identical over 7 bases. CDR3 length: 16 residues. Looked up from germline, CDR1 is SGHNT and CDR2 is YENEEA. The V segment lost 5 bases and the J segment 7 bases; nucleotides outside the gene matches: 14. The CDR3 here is CASSQSGSGLSNEQFF. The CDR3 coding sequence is TGTGCCAGCAGCCAAAGTGGTAGCGGGTTGTCGAATGAGCAGTTCTTC.

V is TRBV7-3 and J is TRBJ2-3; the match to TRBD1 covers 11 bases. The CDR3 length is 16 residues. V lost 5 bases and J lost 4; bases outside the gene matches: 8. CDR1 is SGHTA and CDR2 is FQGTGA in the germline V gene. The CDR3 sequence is CASSTRTGGAADTQYF. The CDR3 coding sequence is TGTGCCAGCAGCACCCGGACAGGGGGCGCGGCAGATACGCAGTATTTT.

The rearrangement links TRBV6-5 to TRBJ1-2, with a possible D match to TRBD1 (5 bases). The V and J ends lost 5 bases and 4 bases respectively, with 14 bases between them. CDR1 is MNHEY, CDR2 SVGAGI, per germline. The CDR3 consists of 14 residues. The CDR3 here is CASSESGRAYGYTF. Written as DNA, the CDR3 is TGTGCCAGCAGTGAATCGGGCAGGGCCTATGGCTACACCTTC.

The CDR3, as DNA: TGTGCCAGCTCACCGGAGGGGGCGGGTGGCTACACCTTC. Amino acids: CASSPEGAGGYTF. The chain has TRBV18 and TRBJ1-2, with TRBD1 matching over 7 bases. Germline V gene data show CDR1 as KGHSH and CDR2 as LQKENI. The CDR3 spans 13 residues. V shed 3 bases, J shed 7 bases, and the junction held 5 bases outside the gene matches.

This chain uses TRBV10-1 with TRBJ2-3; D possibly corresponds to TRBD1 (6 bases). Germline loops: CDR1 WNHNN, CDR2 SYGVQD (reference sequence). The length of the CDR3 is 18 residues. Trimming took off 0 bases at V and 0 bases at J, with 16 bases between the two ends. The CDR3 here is CASSESYGVQGSTDTQYF. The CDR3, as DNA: TGCGCCAGCAGTGAGTCCTACGGCGTACAGGGTAGCACAGATACGCAGTATTTT.

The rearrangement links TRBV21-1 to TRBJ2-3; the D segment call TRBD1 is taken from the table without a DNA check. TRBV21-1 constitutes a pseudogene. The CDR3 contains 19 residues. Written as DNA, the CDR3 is TGTGCCAGCAGCAAAGGGACAGGGCCCAGCTCCATAAGCACAGATACGCAGTATTTT. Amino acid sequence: CASSKGTGPSSISTDTQYF.